Shown below are 28 T cell receptor beta chains from a single sample sequenced in a study of response to subunit inactivated influenza vaccine (dated by TCRdb to 2017 to 2018). The method was RT-PCR. The reads were generated on an Illumina HiSeq 2500. The public reads were run again by TCRdb, first through fastp at Q25 and then through MiXCR, and only productive beta chains were kept. CDR3 protein sequences are deduplicated, and each keeps its most common genes and DNA. The sample data list some 500,000 distinct CDR3 sequences, and approximately 24% of these were observed just once. The top ten clonotypes cover under 2.5% of the sample. Material: CD4+ T cells sorted from PBMCs, obtained roughly 5 days after vaccination. All receptors come from a man over 45 who received an inactivated influenza vaccine. Donor details come from another sample of the same person, matched by shared clones.

The chain employs TRBV10-3 and TRBJ1-4, with D possibly being TRBD1 (5 bases). The length of the CDR3 is 14 residues. Germline V lookup: CDR1 ENHRY, CDR2 SYGVKD. V lost 2 bases and J lost 7, with 11 bases in between. CDR3 amino acids: CAISEIRGSEKLFF. CDR3 nucleotide sequence: TGTGCCATCAGTGAGATAAGGGGAAGTGAAAAACTGTTTTTT.

Only a few counts were recorded for this clonotype. V gene TRBV10-3 combines with J gene TRBJ1-5; possibly TRBD1 for D (5 bases). Germline V lookup: CDR1 ENHRY, CDR2 SYGVKD. Trimming cost V 3 bases and J 4 bases, with 10 bases left between them. The CDR3 is 14 amino acids. CDR3 in amino acids: CAISDRDGNQPQHF. The CDR3 DNA sequence: TGTGCCATCAGTGACCGGGACGGAAATCAGCCCCAGCATTTT.

This rearrangement joins TRBV3-1 to TRBJ2-7; 9 nucleotides align to TRBD1. Per the germline V gene, CDR1 is LGHDT and CDR2 is YNNKEL (reference sequence). V trimming: 4 bases; J trimming: 6 bases; junction bases outside the gene matches: 10. CDR3 length: 15 residues. The CDR3, as DNA: TGTGCCAGCAGCCGCCGACAGGGGGATCTTGGCGAGCAGTACTTC. Protein: CASSRRQGDLGEQYF.

This clonotype was observed a few times. This chain connects TRBV6-5 to TRBJ2-7; D is possibly TRBD1 or TRBD2 (5 bases each). There are 15 residues in the CDR3. Per germline, CDR1 MNHEY and CDR2 SVGAGI. V lost 3 bases and J 5 bases, leaving 17 bases between the germline ends. The CDR3 nucleotides are TGTGCCAGCAGTTATTCCGGGGCGCCTGGAAACGAGCAGTACTTC. Translation: CASSYSGAPGNEQYF.

This clonotype was detected a few times. The J gene is TRBJ2-2, the V gene TRBV10-3, with 12 bases lining up with TRBD1. Losses at the gene ends were 8 bases for V and 5 bases for J; bases not matched to a gene: 3. The CDR3 runs 14 residues. Per germline, CDR1 ENHRY and CDR2 SYGVKD. The DNA for the CDR3 is TGTGCCATCGGGGACAGGGGGCGGACCGGGGAGCTGTTTTTT. Amino acids: CAIGDRGRTGELFF.

This rearrangement joins TRBV12-3 or TRBV12-4 to TRBJ1-1, with D perhaps TRBD1 (5 bases). V lost 6 bases and J 8 bases, leaving 16 bases between the germline ends. This CDR3 is 13 amino acids long. CDR3 DNA: TGTGCCAGCAGAGATACCGGGACCGGGGAAGCTTTCTTT. Amino acids: CASRDTGTGEAFF.

The chain recombines TRBV6-5 with TRBJ1-6; the D is unclear. Germline CDR1 and CDR2: MNHEY and SVGAGI. The V end was cut by 2 bases, the J end by 2 bases, with 4 bases between. The CDR3 consists of 14 residues. The CDR3 region is CASSYEAYNSPLHF. CDR3 coding DNA: TGTGCCAGCAGTTACGAAGCCTATAATTCACCCCTCCACTTT.

This clonotype has only a few counts. The rearrangement uses TRBV12-3 or TRBV12-4 and TRBJ1-2; D possibly corresponds to TRBD1 (5 bases). The CDR3 sequence is 11 residues long. V was cut by 9 bases and J by 3 bases, with 8 bases left in between. For the CDR3, the DNA is TGTGCCAGTACCAGGGACTATGGCTACACCTTC. This codes for CASTRDYGYTF.

The chain is built from TRBV3-1 and TRBJ2-5; D is ambiguous. CDR1 and CDR2 from the germline V gene are LGHDT and YNNKEL (reference sequence). V was pared by 3 bases and J by 5 bases, with 10 bases between. CDR3 size: 13 residues. The CDR3 nucleotides are TGTGCCAGCAGCCAGGGGATGGTGGAGACCCAGTACTTC. Its translation: CASSQGMVETQYF.

There are a few counts of this clonotype. This chain connects TRBV6-5 to TRBJ2-7; TRBD2 agrees at 8 bases. There are 16 residues in the CDR3. Trimming took 4 bases from V and 0 from J; bases not matched to a gene: 8. Germline assignment: CDR1 MNHEY and CDR2 SVGAGI. The DNA of the CDR3 is TGTGCCAGCAGTTCCCTGGGCGGGGGGACCTCCTACGAGCAGTACTTC. Translating it yields CASSSLGGGTSYEQYF.

The genes are TRBV6-5 and TRBJ1-6; D is undetermined. The CDR3 runs 15 residues. The germline gives CDR1 MNHEY, CDR2 SVGAGI. V was clipped by 0 bases and J by 10 bases, with 13 bases between them. The CDR3 DNA reads as TGTGCCAGCAGTTACTCCGGACCGGGAGGCTCACCCCTCCACTTT. It codes for CASSYSGPGGSPLHF.

This clonotype was seen a single time. The rearrangement joins TRBV3-1 to TRBJ2-5; tentative D call: TRBD2 (5 bases). Trimming shortened V by 3 bases and J by 1 base, and 12 bases separated the two germline ends. The CDR3 contains 15 residues. Germline CDR1 and CDR2: LGHDT and YNNKEL (reference sequence). Here the CDR3 DNA reads TGTGCCAGCAGCCATCTGGACTCCTTCCAAGAGACCCAGTACTTC. Protein sequence: CASSHLDSFQETQYF.

This clonotype appeared a few times. The chain has TRBV6-2 or TRBV6-3 and TRBJ2-7, with a tentative D call TRBD1 (5 bases). V was trimmed by 0 bases and J by 5 bases, leaving 20 bases between them. Germline V gene lookup returns CDR1 MNHEY and CDR2 SVGEGT. There are 17 residues in the CDR3. Here the CDR3 reads CASSYSISRVTWHEQYF. CDR3 nucleotide sequence: TGTGCCAGCAGTTACTCGATCAGCAGGGTTACTTGGCACGAGCAGTACTTC.

This clonotype has just a few counts. This chain links TRBV27 with TRBJ2-1; the match to TRBD2 covers 7 bases. The germline V gene encodes CDR1 MNHEY and CDR2 SMNVEV (reference sequence). Losses at the gene ends were 6 bases for V and 6 bases for J; bases not matched to a gene: 5. The CDR3 has 13 amino acids. The CDR3 DNA is TGTGCCAGCAGGTTTCCTAGCGGCAATGAGCAGTTCTTC. Its protein product is CASRFPSGNEQFF.

The J gene is TRBJ2-5, the V gene TRBV3-1; D remains ambiguous. The CDR3 loop spans 12 amino acids. V shed 1 base and J shed 4 bases, with 4 bases lying between them. In germline, CDR1 is LGHDT, CDR2 YNNKEL (reference sequence). The CDR3 loop is CASSQVVETQYF. In DNA form, the CDR3 reads TGTGCCAGCAGCCAAGTTGTAGAGACCCAGTACTTC.

V and J are TRBV6-1 and TRBJ2-2, with TRBD1 matching 7 bases. Germline CDR1 and CDR2: MNHNS and SASEGT. The CDR3 runs to 16 residues. V shed 4 bases, J shed 0 bases, and the junction held 5 bases outside the gene matches. The CDR3 DNA reads TGTGCCAGCAGTGTACAGGGGTTGACGAACACCGGGGAGCTGTTTTTT. Amino acids: CASSVQGLTNTGELFF.

The chain is built from TRBV10-2 and TRBJ2-3; tentative D call: TRBD2 (6 bases). Between the trimmed V and J ends, which lost 2 bases and 1 base, there was a span of 16 bases. In germline, CDR1 is WSHSY, CDR2 SAAADI. The CDR3 loop spans 17 amino acids. The CDR3 here is CASSEPLETGGTDTQYF. CDR3 bases: TGCGCCAGCAGTGAGCCTTTGGAAACGGGGGGCACAGATACGCAGTATTTT.

The chain employs TRBV12-3 or TRBV12-4 and TRBJ2-4; D is possibly TRBD2 (5 bases). The germline V and J ends were trimmed by 8 bases and 1 base, with 15 bases remaining between them. The CDR3 totals 15 residues. The CDR3 loop reads CASARIRRAKNIQYF. The CDR3 DNA reads TGTGCCAGCGCCCGTATCCGGAGGGCCAAAAACATTCAGTACTTC.

V and J are TRBV28 and TRBJ1-1, with D perhaps matching TRBD1 (6 bases). V lost 5 bases and J 5 bases, leaving 18 bases between the germline ends. Looked up from germline, CDR1 is MDHEN and CDR2 is SYDVKM. The CDR3 is 15 amino acids. CDR3 nucleotides: TGTGCCAGCAGTCTAATTCGTGGGGGGCGGACTGAAGCTTTCTTT. This sequence encodes CASSLIRGGRTEAFF.

The V call is TRBV7-2, the J call TRBJ1-1; weak D call: TRBD1 (5 bases). CDR3 length: 15 amino acids. Trimming took 3 bases from V and 1 from J, leaving 12 bases between them. In germline, CDR1 is SGHTA, CDR2 FQGNSA. The CDR3 region is CASSFSGWGNTEAFF. The CDR3 bases are TGTGCCAGCAGCTTTTCAGGGTGGGGGAACACTGAAGCTTTCTTT.

In its sample, this clonotype was seen a few times. The CDR3 DNA is TGTGCCAGCAGTTTAGCGCCGGGGCTGGGGGACTACGAGCAGTACTTC. It yields the protein CASSLAPGLGDYEQYF. The V and J genes are TRBV12-3 or TRBV12-4 and TRBJ2-7; possibly TRBD1 or TRBD2 for D (5 bases each). The V end lost 0 bases, the J end lost 3 bases, and 15 bases lay between the germline ends. This CDR3 contains 16 residues.

The V and J genes are TRBV11-2 and TRBJ1-2; the D is unclear. The germline CDR1 and CDR2 sequences are SGHAT and FQNNGV. The CDR3 contains 16 residues. Trimming took off 5 bases at V and 3 bases at J, with 19 bases between the two ends. The CDR3 is CASSPRRQELYYGYTF. The CDR3 DNA follows: TGTGCCAGCAGCCCTCGCCGACAAGAACTCTACTATGGCTACACCTTC.

The rearrangement links TRBV20-1 to TRBJ1-4, with 9 nucleotides matching TRBD1. The length of the CDR3 is 15 residues. The V segment lost 1 base and the J segment 4 bases; nucleotides outside the gene matches: 4. Germline V lookup: CDR1 DFQATT, CDR2 SNEGSKA (reference sequence). For the CDR3, the DNA is TGCAGTGCTAGAGCCACAGGGGGCCTTAATGAAAAACTGTTTTTT. Its protein is CSARATGGLNEKLFF.

Many counts were recorded for this clonotype. This CDR3 is CASSPESSASNNEQFF. The CDR3, as DNA: TGTGCCAGCAGCCCCGAATCTAGCGCATCTAACAATGAGCAGTTCTTC. The chain recombines TRBV4-2 with TRBJ2-1; D possibly corresponds to TRBD2 (6 bases). Trimming took off 4 bases at V and 5 bases at J, with 18 bases between the two ends. From germline, CDR1 is LGHNA and CDR2 YNFKEQ. The CDR3 totals 16 residues.

This clonotype was detected many times. Here the CDR3 reads CASSHDSGTSSTDTQYF. The CDR3 nucleotides read TGTGCCAGCAGCCACGACTCCGGGACGTCGAGCACAGATACGCAGTATTTT. The chain joins TRBV7-6 to TRBJ2-3; D may match TRBD1 or TRBD2 (5 bases each). This CDR3 has 17 amino acids. CDR1 is SGHVS and CDR2 is FNYEAQ in the germline V gene. The ends were cut back, 5 bases at V and 0 bases at J, with 18 bases in the middle.

Turning to this clonotype: The junction departs from germline at one end; a sequencing error may be responsible. The chain has TRBV3-1 and TRBJ2-7; TRBD2 might be the D (6 bases). CDR3 length equals 13 residues. Per germline, CDR1 LGHDT and CDR2 YNNKEL (reference sequence). CDR3 bases: TGTGCCAGCAACCAAGTAGGAGGGTACGAGCAGTACTTC. This translates into CASNQVGGYEQYF.

The chain joins TRBV2 to TRBJ1-4; TRBD1 is a possible D gene (6 bases). Germline V lookup: CDR1 SNHLY, CDR2 FYNNEI. There are 15 residues in the CDR3. V lost 2 bases and J 5 bases, leaving 12 bases between the germline ends. The CDR3 DNA is TGTGCCAGCAGTGAACAGGGGTCCCCCAATGAAAAACTGTTTTTT. This encodes CASSEQGSPNEKLFF. Based on the CDR3 plus reference TRBV2 and TRBJ1-4, the full variable domain is EPEVTQTPSHQVTQMGQEVILRCVPISNHLYFYWYRQILGQKVEFLVSFYNNEISEKSEIFDDQFSVERPDGSNFTLKIRSTKLEDSAMYFCASSEQGSPNEKLFFGSGTQLSVL.

Only a few counts were recorded for this clonotype. The chain uses TRBV29-1 and TRBJ2-3; D possibly corresponds to TRBD2 (6 bases). Germline assignment: CDR1 SQVTM and CDR2 ANQGSEA. V shed 7 bases and J shed 10 bases, with 12 bases lying between them. This CDR3 is built from 10 residues. CDR3 in DNA: TGCAGCGGTACAAGGGAGGCGCAGTATTTT. It is translated as CSGTREAQYF.